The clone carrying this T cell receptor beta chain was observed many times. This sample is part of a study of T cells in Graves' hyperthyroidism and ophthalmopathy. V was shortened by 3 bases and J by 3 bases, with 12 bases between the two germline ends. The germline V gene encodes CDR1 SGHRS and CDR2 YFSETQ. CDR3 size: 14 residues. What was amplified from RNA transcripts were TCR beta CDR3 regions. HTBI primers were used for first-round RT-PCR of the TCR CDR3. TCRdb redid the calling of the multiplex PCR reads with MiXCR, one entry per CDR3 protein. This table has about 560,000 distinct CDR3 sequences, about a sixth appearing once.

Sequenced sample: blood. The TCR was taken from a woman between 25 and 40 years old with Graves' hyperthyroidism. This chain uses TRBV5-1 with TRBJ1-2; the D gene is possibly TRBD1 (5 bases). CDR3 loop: CASSYGGPDYGYTF. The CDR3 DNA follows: TGCGCCAGCAGCTATGGGGGTCCGGACTATGGCTACACCTTC.